The entry below describes one TCR beta chain. The antigen is undetermined. These data originate in a study of T cell responses to AZD1222 COVID-19 vaccine. Study observations and caveats: White British people made up most donors, females outnumbered males, and clonal diversity was possibly underestimated. Spike-wide coverage was observed for vaccine-associated CD4 TCRs, with dominant responses at 160-218 and 743-854. Unmutated regions of variants are reportedly targeted by nearly half of spike-specific TCRs.

CDR3 length: 14 residues. Looked up from germline, CDR1 is LNHDA and CDR2 is SQIVND (reference sequence). Trimming took 2 bases from V and 2 from J; bases not matched to a gene: 0. Clones were read by immunoSEQ multiplex PCR, and TCRdb kept only the in-frame ones, dropping some. The sample contains about 190,000 clones, about 90% of which appear only once. The chain has TRBV19 and TRBJ2-1; 7 bases line up with TRBD1. Specimen: peripheral blood, collected on day 0 of MenACWY control vaccination. The clonotype originates from an adult in good health. CDR3 sequence reads: CASSIQGAYNEQFF. Here the CDR3 DNA reads TGTGCCAGTAGTATACAGGGGGCCTACAATGAGCAGTTCTTC.